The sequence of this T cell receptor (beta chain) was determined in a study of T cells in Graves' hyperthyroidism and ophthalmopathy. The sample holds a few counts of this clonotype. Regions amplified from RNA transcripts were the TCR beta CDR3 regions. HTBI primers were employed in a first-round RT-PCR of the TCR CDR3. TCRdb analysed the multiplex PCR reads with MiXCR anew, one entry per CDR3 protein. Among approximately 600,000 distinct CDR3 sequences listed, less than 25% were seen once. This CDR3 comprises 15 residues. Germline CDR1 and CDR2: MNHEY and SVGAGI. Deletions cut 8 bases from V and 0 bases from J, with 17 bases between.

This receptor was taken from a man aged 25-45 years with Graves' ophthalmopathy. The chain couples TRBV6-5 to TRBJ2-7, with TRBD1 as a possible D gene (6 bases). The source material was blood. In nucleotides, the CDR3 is TGTGCCAGCGTTATCAGGGGCCCTAGCTCCTACGAGCAGTACTTC. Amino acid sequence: CASVIRGPSSYEQYF.